The next 30 T cell receptor beta chains were all read from a single sample in a study of molecular identifiers for immune sequencing clone quantification. TCRdb re-derived calls from the PCR reads in MiXCR, one entry per CDR3 protein. Among more than 300,000 distinct CDR3 sequences listed, about a fifth were seen once. Sequenced sample: naive CD8+ T cells from blood, with Jurkat cell RNA spiked in. This sample's subset: FACS-sorted CD8+CD4-CCR7+CD45RA+ naive T cells. Every receptor here comes from a human donor in good health. Some libraries in this study had Jurkat cell RNA spiked in.

There are many counts of this clonotype. The V gene is TRBV29-1, the J gene TRBJ1-1, with TRBD1 identical over 7 bases. The V gene end was trimmed by 2 bases and the J gene end by 1 base; junction bases not matched to a gene: 19. The germline CDR1 and CDR2 sequences are SQVTM and ANQGSEA. CDR3 length: 19 residues. The CDR3 loop reads CSVEKLKRQGIRTNTEAFF. CDR3 nucleotides: TGCAGCGTTGAAAAACTAAAACGACAGGGCATCCGCACGAACACTGAAGCTTTCTTT.

Details on this clonotype: This CDR3 fails to terminate in the conserved phenylalanine or tryptophan, so it likely reflects a read error. No DNA is shown, since the ends of the CDR3 on it are uncertain; the CDR3 is the one TCRdb lists. V gene TRBV7-9 combines with J gene TRBJ2-6; the tabulated D call, TRBD1, remains unverified against the DNA. Ends included, the CDR3 has 16 residues. Germline V gives CDR1 SEHNR, CDR2 FQNEAQ (reference sequence). CDR3 loop: CASSPGAHSGANVPTL.

In this sample, this clonotype turned up a few times. V is TRBV18 and J is TRBJ2-5; possibly TRBD2 for D (6 bases). This CDR3 spans 15 amino acids. Looked up from germline, CDR1 is KGHSH and CDR2 is LQKENI. Trimming removed 10 bases at V and 1 base at J, with 19 bases between. The CDR3 loop is CATAAAGSIQETQYF. In DNA form, the CDR3 reads TGTGCCACCGCGGCAGCGGGTTCCATCCAAGAGACCCAGTACTTC. Combining the CDR3 with reference TRBV18 and TRBJ2-5 gives the whole variable domain NAGVMQNPRHLVRRRGQEARLRCSPMKGHSHVYWYRQLPEEGLKFMVYLQKENIIDESGMPKERFSAEFPKEGPSILRIQQVVRGDSAAYFCATAAAGSIQETQYFGPGTRLLVL.

The sample holds many counts of this clonotype. V and J are TRBV28 and TRBJ2-3; 8 nucleotides agree with TRBD1. J was trimmed by 3 bases and V by 5 bases; bases with no gene match: 10. CDR1 MDHEN and CDR2 SYDVKM come from the germline V gene. CDR3 length: 16 residues. The CDR3 spells CASSPETGARTDTQYF. CDR3 DNA sequence: TGTGCCAGCAGTCCGGAGACAGGGGCTCGGACAGATACGCAGTATTTT.

V and J are TRBV28 and TRBJ2-3, with D perhaps TRBD2 (5 bases). Germline CDR1 MDHEN, CDR2 SYDVKM. This CDR3 region has 15 residues. V dropped 7 bases and J dropped 8 bases, with 22 bases sitting between them. The CDR3, as DNA: TGTGCCAGCAAGTTTCAGCTAGTGGGAGTGGTTACGCAGTATTTT. Protein sequence: CASKFQLVGVVTQYF. Combining the CDR3 with reference TRBV28 and TRBJ2-3 gives the whole variable domain DVKVTQSSRYLVKRTGEKVFLECVQDMDHENMFWYRQDPGLGLRLIYFSYDVKMKEKGDIPEGYSVSREKKERFSLILESASTNQTSMYLCASKFQLVGVVTQYFGPGTRLTVL.

The rearrangement links TRBV7-7 to TRBJ2-3; no definite D call. This CDR3 region has 17 residues. Trimming shortened V by 3 bases and J by 8 bases, and 24 bases separated the two germline ends. Germline V CDR1 and CDR2: SSHAT, FNYEAQ (reference sequence). The CDR3 coding sequence is TGTGCCAGCAGCTTGGTTTTCCCAAGATCACCCCGATCTACGCAGTATTTT. It yields the protein CASSLVFPRSPRSTQYF.

Note on this clonotype: Relative to the germline gene, one junction end is altered; a read error may explain this. In nucleotides, the CDR3 is TGTGCCAGCAGTTTTGCTTCGGGGTACGTGCAGTACTTC. Protein sequence: CASSFASGYVQYF. The V and J genes are TRBV27 and TRBJ2-7; D perhaps matches TRBD2 (5 bases). Germline V gives CDR1 MNHEY, CDR2 SMNVEV (reference sequence). The CDR3 totals 13 residues.

This clonotype was found many times. The chain is built from TRBV5-5 and TRBJ2-7; D gene ambiguous. Germline lookup yields CDR1 SGHKS and CDR2 YYEKEE (reference sequence). The CDR3 runs 11 residues. The V and J ends lost 5 bases and 6 bases respectively, with 9 bases between them. The CDR3 is CASREVGEQYF. The CDR3 DNA sequence: TGTGCCAGCAGAGAAGTCGGCGAGCAGTACTTC.

This clonotype was picked up a small number of times. The rearrangement joins TRBV12-3 or TRBV12-4 to TRBJ2-3; 11 bases match TRBD2. The CDR3 totals 17 residues. V shed 3 bases and J 4 bases; nucleotides not matched to a gene: 9. The CDR3 here is CASSFNSGGAWSDTQYF. CDR3 nucleotide sequence: TGTGCCAGCAGTTTCAATAGCGGGGGGGCCTGGTCAGATACGCAGTATTTT.

This clonotype was counted at least ten times. The junction differs from germline at one of its ends, possibly a read error. The V call is TRBV7-8, the J call TRBJ2-7; no definite D call. This CDR3 has 11 residues. Looked up from germline, CDR1 is SGHVS and CDR2 is FQNEAQ. The CDR3 region has the DNA TGTGCCAGCAGTTTAGTGTACGAGCAGTACTTC. It codes for CASSLVYEQYF. Using reference TRBV7-8 and TRBJ2-7 for the parts outside the CDR3, the full variable domain is GAGVSQSPRYKVAKRGQDVALRCDPISGHVSLFWYQQALGQGPEFLTYFQNEAQLDKSGLPSDRFFAERPEGSVSTLKIQRTQQEDSAVYLCASSLVYEQYFGPGTRLTVT.

Concerning this clonotype: This may be a read error, as it is one base from a much larger clone. The V gene is TRBV7-6, the J gene TRBJ2-6, with D perhaps TRBD2 (5 bases). The CDR3 runs to 13 residues. Trimming stripped 11 bases from V and 0 bases from J, with 8 bases between. The germline V gene has CDR1 SGHVS and CDR2 FNYEAQ. The CDR3 loop reads CAGGPSGANVLTF. The CDR3 DNA reads as TGTGCCGGCGGGCCCTCTGGGGCCAACGTCCTGACTTTC. The complete variable domain, with remaining parts taken from reference TRBV7-6 and TRBJ2-6, reads GAGVSQSPRYKVTKRGQDVALRCDPISGHVSLYWYRQALGQGPEFLTYFNYEAQQDKSGLPNDRFSAERPEGSISTLTIQRTEQRDSAMYRCAGGPSGANVLTFGAGSRLTVL.

This clonotype was picked up many times. The rearrangement links TRBV20-1 to TRBJ2-2; 12 bases fit TRBD2. Per germline, CDR1 DFQATT and CDR2 SNEGSKA (reference sequence). V gave up 1 base and J gave up 4 bases; unmatched junction bases: 4. This CDR3 region has 16 residues. The CDR3 DNA sequence: TGCAGTGCTAGAGCTTGGACTAGCGGGATCACCGGGGAGCTGTTTTTT. Translation gives CSARAWTSGITGELFF.

The table lists this clonotype with a few counts. This CDR3 is CASGLLSVSTDTQYF. Written as DNA, the CDR3 is TGTGCCAGCGGCCTGTTATCGGTATCCACAGATACGCAGTATTTT. The rearrangement joins TRBV7-2 to TRBJ2-3; no clear D gene. This CDR3 spans 15 amino acids. Germline V gives CDR1 SGHTA, CDR2 FQGNSA. The ends were cut back, 8 bases at V and 2 bases at J, with 17 bases in the middle.

This clonotype was recorded many times. This chain joins TRBV19 and TRBJ2-2; a weak D match, TRBD2 (6 bases). V lost 6 bases to trimming and J lost 1 base, with 9 bases between them. CDR3 length: 14 amino acids. The V gene's germline CDR1 is LNHDA and CDR2 SQIVND (reference sequence). The CDR3, as DNA: TGTGCCAGTAGCTGGGGAGGGAACACCGGGGAGCTGTTTTTT. Encoded protein: CASSWGGNTGELFF. Variable domain in full (rest from reference TRBV19 and TRBJ2-2): DGGITQSPKYLFRKEGQNVTLSCEQNLNHDAMYWYRQDPGQGLRLIYYSQIVNDFQKGDIAEGYSVSREKKESFPLTVTSAQKNPTAFYLCASSWGGNTGELFFGEGSRLTVL.

The chain uses TRBV18 and TRBJ1-1, with 8 nucleotides matching TRBD1. Unmatched junction bases numbered 8, after V lost 5 bases and J lost 0 bases. The CDR3 runs to 16 residues. Germline V gives CDR1 KGHSH, CDR2 LQKENI. The CDR3 nucleotides are TGTGCCAGCTCAGGTCCCGGGACAGGACTGAACACTGAAGCTTTCTTT. Residues: CASSGPGTGLNTEAFF. The full variable domain, in which reference TRBV18 and TRBJ1-1 provide the parts outside the CDR3, is NAGVMQNPRHLVRRRGQEARLRCSPMKGHSHVYWYRQLPEEGLKFMVYLQKENIIDESGMPKERFSAEFPKEGPSILRIQQVVRGDSAAYFCASSGPGTGLNTEAFFGQGTRLTVV.

This clonotype has ten or more counts. The chain couples TRBV4-1 to TRBJ1-1; D ambiguous. The V end was cut by 0 bases, the J end by 2 bases, with 10 bases between. Germline V CDR1 and CDR2: MGHRA, YSYEKL. The CDR3 extends over 15 amino acids. The CDR3 bases are TGCGCCAGCAGCCAAGAAAGGCGGATCAACACTGAAGCTTTCTTT. Its protein is CASSQERRINTEAFF.

In its sample, this clonotype was seen many times. The DNA of the CDR3 is TGTGCCAGCAAACAGAAGGGGCCAAGCTCCTACAATGAGCAGTTCTTC. Protein product: CASKQKGPSSYNEQFF. The chain carries TRBV28 and TRBJ2-1; TRBD1 might be the D (5 bases). This CDR3 contains 16 residues. Trimming took 7 bases from V and 0 from J, leaving 16 bases between them. The germline CDR1 and CDR2 sequences are MDHEN and SYDVKM.

The chain employs TRBV20-1 and TRBJ2-1; D remains ambiguous. This CDR3 comprises 16 residues. The germline V gene encodes CDR1 DFQATT and CDR2 SNEGSKA (reference sequence). V was cut by 2 bases and J by 7 bases, with 21 bases left in between. This CDR3 is CSARPSGEFEWNEQFF. In DNA, the CDR3 is TGCAGTGCTAGACCATCGGGTGAATTCGAATGGAATGAGCAGTTCTTC.

J is TRBJ2-3 and V is TRBV21-1; the D call TRBD1 from the table was never checked on the DNA. TRBV21-1 is assigned pseudogene status. The CDR3 has 18 amino acids. The CDR3 DNA is TGTGCCAGCAGCAAAAAACCTGGACAGGGGGCCCGCACAGATACGCAGTATTTT. Translation gives CASSKKPGQGARTDTQYF.

With regard to this clonotype: With a much larger clone just one base away, this may be a read error. The gene calls are TRBV30 and TRBJ1-6, with unresolved D. Germline-derived CDR1 and CDR2 are GTSNPN and SVGIG (reference sequence). V was clipped by 2 bases and J by 9 bases, with 11 bases between them. The CDR3 is made up of 13 amino acids. CDR3 nucleotides: TGTGCCTGGAGTCCAGTCAAGGGTTCACCCCTCCACTTT. It codes for CAWSPVKGSPLHF.

This clonotype occurred many times. CDR3 amino acids: CASSPVGTGDYEQYF. CDR3 nucleotides: TGTGCCAGCAGCCCTGTTGGGACAGGGGACTACGAGCAGTACTTC. The chain is built from TRBV9 and TRBJ2-7, with 10 nucleotides matching TRBD1. CDR1 and CDR2 (germline): SGDLS, YYNGEE. V shed 4 bases, J shed 3 bases, and the junction held 7 bases outside the gene matches. This CDR3 region has 15 residues. Drawing the rest from reference TRBV9 and TRBJ2-7, the complete variable domain is DSGVTQTPKHLITATGQRVTLRCSPRSGDLSVYWYQQSLDQGLQFLIQYYNGEERAKGNILERFSAQQFPDLHSELNLSSLELGDSALYFCASSPVGTGDYEQYFGPGTRLTVT.

The chain links TRBV20-1 to TRBJ2-3; the D is unclear. Gene TRBJ1-5 matches the end of the DNA better, so the J call may be wrong. CDR3 size: 15 residues. The germline gives CDR1 DFQATT, CDR2 SNEGSKA (reference sequence). Here the CDR3 reads CSARALVLKPDTQHF. CDR3 in DNA: TGCAGTGCTAGAGCATTGGTCCTCAAGCCAGATACGCAGCATTTT.

This clonotype was seen ten or more times. The chain employs TRBV21-1 and TRBJ1-5. TRBV21-1 is deemed a pseudogene. The CDR3 covers 13 residues. The CDR3, as DNA: TGTGCCAGCAGTACACTTAGCAATCAGCCCCAGCATTTT. It yields the protein CASSTLSNQPQHF.

Regarding this clonotype: This may come from a read error, since a much larger clone is one base off. J is TRBJ1-1 and V is TRBV7-9; D is unclear. Germline CDR1 is SEHNR and CDR2 is FQNEAQ (reference sequence). CDR3 length equals 11 residues. CDR3 loop: CASSLEGAALF. The CDR3, as DNA: TGTGCCAGCAGCTTGGAGGGTGCAGCTCTCTTT.

This clonotype came up many times. V and J are TRBV6-2 or TRBV6-3 and TRBJ1-1; D gene ambiguous. This CDR3 has 13 residues. The V and J ends lost 4 bases and 0 bases respectively, with 6 bases between them. Looked up from germline, CDR1 is MNHEY and CDR2 is SVGEGT. The CDR3 region is CASSWRVNTEAFF. The DNA of the CDR3 is TGTGCCAGCAGTTGGAGGGTGAACACTGAAGCTTTCTTT.

The table lists this clonotype with many counts. This rearrangement joins TRBV2 to TRBJ1-4; D might be TRBD1 (6 bases). This CDR3 has 14 residues. The germline gives CDR1 SNHLY, CDR2 FYNNEI. Trimming left V 5 bases short and J 8 bases short, with 15 bases between. CDR3 sequence reads: CASSPGQTGEKLFF. DNA for the CDR3: TGTGCCAGCAGTCCTGGACAGACGGGGGAAAAACTGTTTTTT. Together with reference TRBV2 and TRBJ1-4, the CDR3 gives the full variable domain: EPEVTQTPSHQVTQMGQEVILRCVPISNHLYFYWYRQILGQKVEFLVSFYNNEISEKSEIFDDQFSVERPDGSNFTLKIRSTKLEDSAMYFCASSPGQTGEKLFFGSGTQLSVL.

This clonotype showed up many times. V is TRBV4-1 and J is TRBJ1-1, with 8 bases that match TRBD1. Germline V gene lookup returns CDR1 MGHRA and CDR2 YSYEKL. Trimming cost V 1 base and J 7 bases; bases outside gene matches: 20. This CDR3 comprises 19 residues. CDR3 in DNA: TGCGCCAGCAGCCAAGGCTTGAGTCCAGGGGGCGCAGCTTTAGATGAAGCTTTCTTT. This gives the protein CASSQGLSPGGAALDEAFF.

In this sample, this clonotype turned up many times. The CDR3 region has the DNA TGTGCCAGCAGCCCACCCAATACCGGGGCCGAGCAGTACTTC. Its translation: CASSPPNTGAEQYF. This sequence joins TRBV7-9 and TRBJ2-7, with D possibly called TRBD1 or TRBD2 (5 bases each). Germline loops: CDR1 SEHNR, CDR2 FQNEAQ (reference sequence). The CDR3 spans 14 residues. Trimming removed 5 bases at V and 6 bases at J, with 17 bases between.

The V and J genes are TRBV11-2 and TRBJ2-7; D perhaps matches TRBD2 (7 bases). The V gene lost 4 bases and the J gene lost 7 bases, with 23 bases spanning the gap. CDR1 and CDR2 (germline): SGHAT, FQNNGV. This CDR3 spans 16 amino acids. CDR3 loop: CASSSKPSRGHLEQYF. DNA of the CDR3: TGTGCCAGCAGCTCGAAACCCTCGCGGGGGCACCTTGAGCAGTACTTC.

Worth noting for this clonotype: This sequence may be a read error, since a much larger clone differs from it by one base. V gene TRBV11-2 combines with J gene TRBJ2-3, with D perhaps TRBD2 (6 bases). Trimming left V 3 bases short and J 2 bases short, with 18 bases between. Germline V lookup: CDR1 SGHAT, CDR2 FQNNGV. This CDR3 spans 17 amino acids. CDR3 residues: CASSLIISGANTDTQYF. In DNA, the CDR3 is TGTGCCAGCAGCTTGATTATTAGCGGCGCCAACACAGATACGCAGTATTTT.